The 3 T cell receptor beta chains below all came from one sample that was sequenced in a study of PD-L1 blockade in urothelial cancer. Assay: immunoSEQ multiplex PCR; the TCRdb copy retains only in-frame clones and omits some. Here the sample spans roughly 120,000 clones, about four fifths being singletons. As for time point: pretreatment peripheral blood. Specimen: PBMCs, collected around atezolizumab (anti-PD-L1) treatment. The receptors here all came from a man aged 45 to 65 with urothelial cancer.

This clone was observed at least ten times. J is TRBJ1-2 and V is TRBV19; 8 bases agree with TRBD1. The CDR3 is 14 residues long. Germline V gives CDR1 LNHDA, CDR2 SQIVND (reference sequence). V lost 2 bases and J lost 7; bases outside the gene matches: 6. Here the CDR3 reads CASSIRTGYGGYTF. The CDR3 DNA sequence: TGTGCCAGTAGTATAAGGACAGGGTACGGTGGCTACACCTTC.

V is TRBV10-3 and J is TRBJ2-7; 8 bases are shared with TRBD2. CDR3 length equals 14 residues. The germline V gene has CDR1 ENHRY and CDR2 SYGVKD. The ends lost 2 bases at V and 4 bases at J; junction bases unmatched: 4. Here the CDR3 reads CAISEGLAGYEQYF. The DNA of the CDR3 is TGTGCCATCAGTGAGGGATTAGCGGGATACGAGCAGTACTTC.

This clone was seen a handful of times. V and J are TRBV6-4 and TRBJ1-5; weak D call: TRBD1 (5 bases). V gave up 3 bases and J gave up 7 bases, with 10 bases separating them. Germline loops: CDR1 MRHNA, CDR2 SNTAGT. The CDR3 runs to 13 residues. For the CDR3, the DNA is TGTGCCAGCAGTGAAGGGGAAGCACAGCCCCAGCATTTT. Translating it yields CASSEGEAQPQHF.